Below, 11 T cell receptor beta chains from the same sample are listed, as sequenced in a study of CD8 T cells in Susac syndrome. RNA, at about 0.45 to 1 ug, was reverse transcribed with random hexamers. Via MiXCR, TCRdb re-called the immunoSEQ multiplex PCR reads, giving one row per CDR3 protein. The table lists 90,000 to 150,000 distinct CDR3 sequences, less than 95% of them singletons. Input material: CD4+ T cells from PBMCs. The origin of the receptors is a human donor in good health.

The chain is built from TRBV6-6 and TRBJ1-1; D is unresolved. V shed 7 bases and J shed 5 bases, with 11 bases lying between them. Germline CDR1 reads MNHNY; CDR2 reads SVGAGI (reference sequence). This CDR3 contains 12 residues. In DNA, the CDR3 is TGTGCCAGCACAACAATCGGGACTGAAGCTTTCTTT. This gives the protein CASTTIGTEAFF.

Here the CDR3 reads CASSNPGAQIYEQYF. The CDR3 DNA reads as TGTGCCAGCAGTAATCCCGGGGCCCAAATCTACGAGCAGTACTTC. J is TRBJ2-7 and V is TRBV6-5, with D tentatively TRBD1 or TRBD2 (5 bases each). There are 15 residues in the CDR3. Trimming shortened V by 5 bases and J by 3 bases, and 17 bases separated the two germline ends. Germline loops: CDR1 MNHEY, CDR2 SVGAGI.

This chain joins TRBV3-1 and TRBJ1-1; D is undetermined. With 1 base removed from V and 2 bases from J, the gap between germline ends came to 8 bases. Germline CDR1 is LGHDT and CDR2 is YNNKEL (reference sequence). The CDR3 runs 14 residues. CDR3 nucleotides: TGTGCCAGCAGCCAAGTAAGAGGAAACACTGAAGCTTTCTTT. Translating it yields CASSQVRGNTEAFF.

This chain links TRBV30 with TRBJ2-2; D assignment may be TRBD1 or TRBD2 (5 bases each). CDR1 is GTSNPN, CDR2 SVGIG, per germline (reference sequence). The CDR3 consists of 14 residues. The V end was cut by 8 bases, the J end by 6 bases, with 19 bases between. The CDR3, as DNA: TGTGCCAGGACATTACGGGGAGCACCCGGGGAGCTGTTTTTT. Translating gives CARTLRGAPGELFF.

The rearrangement links TRBV28 to TRBJ2-1; 7 nucleotides line up with TRBD2. The ends lost 2 bases at V and 6 bases at J; junction bases unmatched: 7. Germline values: CDR1 MDHEN, CDR2 SYDVKM. This CDR3 is 15 amino acids long. The CDR3 region is CASSLRRESRNEQFF. The DNA of the CDR3 is TGTGCCAGCAGTTTACGGCGGGAGAGCCGCAATGAGCAGTTCTTC.

V usage is TRBV5-1 and J usage is TRBJ2-3, with D hard to call. The CDR3 has 16 residues. Trimming left V 4 bases short and J 5 bases short, with 20 bases between. Per the germline V gene, CDR1 is SGHRS and CDR2 is YFSETQ. CDR3 sequence (DNA): TGCGCCAGCAGCCCCGGAGCTCGGGTTTCGGTAGATACGCAGTATTTT. Translated, it gives CASSPGARVSVDTQYF. Looking up the rest from reference TRBV5-1 and TRBJ2-3 gives the full variable domain: KAGVTQTPRYLIKTRGQQVTLSCSPISGHRSVSWYQQTPGQGLQFLFEYFSETQRNKGNFPGRFSGRQFSNSRSEMNVSTLELGDSALYLCASSPGARVSVDTQYFGPGTRLTVL.

The rearrangement joins TRBV4-3 to TRBJ2-2, with D unclear. Germline CDR1 reads LGHNA; CDR2 reads YSLEER. Trimming took off 2 bases at V and 5 bases at J, with 9 bases between the two ends. CDR3 length: 14 amino acids. The CDR3 DNA sequence: TGCGCCAGCAGCCAACAATTGCGGACCGGGGAGCTGTTTTTT. Translated: CASSQQLRTGELFF.

The chain carries TRBV5-6 and TRBJ2-5, with a weak D call TRBD2 (6 bases). This CDR3 has 15 residues. V was shortened by 5 bases and J by 2 bases, with 16 bases between the two germline ends. Looked up from germline, CDR1 is SGHDT and CDR2 is YYEEEE. CDR3 in DNA: TGTGCCAGCAGGCGCCTCGGGAGCTCGCAAGAGACCCAGTACTTC. This codes for CASRRLGSSQETQYF.

CDR3 sequence reads: CASSLSSGQLYEQYF. CDR3 nucleotides: TGTGCCAGCAGTTTATCCAGCGGACAGCTCTACGAGCAGTACTTC. The chain employs TRBV27 and TRBJ2-7; TRBD1 might be the D (6 bases). CDR1 and CDR2 (germline): MNHEY, SMNVEV (reference sequence). The V end lost 0 bases, the J end lost 3 bases, and 12 bases lay between the germline ends. The CDR3 is 15 amino acids.

The V gene is TRBV12-3 or TRBV12-4, the J gene TRBJ2-3; 12 bases are shared with TRBD2. The CDR3 is 15 amino acids. The V and J ends lost 6 bases and 2 bases, in that order; junction bases with no gene match: 3. The CDR3 bases are TGTGCCAGCAGCCGACTAGCGGGAGTCACAGATACGCAGTATTTT. This encodes CASSRLAGVTDTQYF.

The V call is TRBV12-3 or TRBV12-4, the J call TRBJ2-7; maybe TRBD1 (5 bases). Between the trimmed V and J ends, which lost 1 base and 3 bases, there was a span of 22 bases. The CDR3 sequence is 18 residues long. The CDR3 DNA is TGTGCCAGCAGTTTAGAGGGGAACCGGAATCTTGTCAACTACGAGCAGTACTTC. Its protein product is CASSLEGNRNLVNYEQYF.